The 17 T cell receptor beta chains in this list originate from one sample, sequenced in a study of T-cell reconstitution after alpha-beta-depleted transplantation in children. Unique molecular identifiers were incorporated when the TCRbeta library was constructed. TCRdb reanalysed the PCR reads using MiXCR and keeps one entry per CDR3 protein. The sample lists some 290,000 distinct CDR3 sequences; 9.9% were seen once. This material consisted of PBMCs from the stem cell graft donor, taken from the stem cell graft. The receptors come from a human donor who donated a stem cell graft to a child with SCID.

V is TRBV12-5 and J is TRBJ2-7; 10 positions agree with TRBD2. CDR1 is LGHNT and CDR2 is FRNRAP in the germline V gene. J was trimmed by 7 bases and V by 10 bases; bases with no gene match: 10. This CDR3 is 13 amino acids long. The CDR3 protein is CATSLAGPEEQYF. For the CDR3, the DNA is TGTGCTACCTCACTAGCGGGACCCGAAGAGCAGTACTTC.

V usage is TRBV5-1 and J usage is TRBJ1-1, with 8 bases lining up with TRBD1. The CDR3 is made up of 16 amino acids. The junction had 10 bases not matched to a gene; V was cut back by 4 bases and J by 2 bases. Germline V CDR1 and CDR2: SGHRS, YFSETQ. CDR3 loop: CASSHGQGVVNTEAFF. The CDR3 coding sequence is TGCGCCAGCAGCCACGGACAGGGCGTTGTTAACACTGAAGCTTTCTTT.

This clonotype was seen ten or more times. The chain employs TRBV5-1 and TRBJ2-1; 8 bases match TRBD2. Germline V gives CDR1 SGHRS, CDR2 YFSETQ. J lost 3 bases, V lost 0 bases, and 2 bases had no gene match. CDR3 size: 15 residues. Here the CDR3 reads CASSLAGGVYNEQFF. The CDR3 region has the DNA TGCGCCAGCAGCTTGGCCGGGGGGGTCTACAATGAGCAGTTCTTC.

This clonotype occurred a few times. The genes are TRBV10-3 and TRBJ2-1, with D tentatively TRBD1 or TRBD2 (6 bases each). Germline V lookup: CDR1 ENHRY, CDR2 SYGVKD. V shed 3 bases and J shed 0 bases, with 15 bases lying between them. The CDR3 extends over 17 amino acids. The CDR3 coding sequence is TGTGCCATCAGTGATAAGGGGGTGACTAGCTCCTACAATGAGCAGTTCTTC. It is translated as CAISDKGVTSSYNEQFF.

This clonotype was observed a handful of times. The chain employs TRBV7-3 and TRBJ1-1, with D possibly TRBD1 on 6 matching bases. The CDR3 contains 12 residues. The germline V gene has CDR1 SGHTA and CDR2 FQGTGA. The V and J ends lost 5 bases and 6 bases respectively, with 10 bases between them. The CDR3 region is CASSPGGPEAFF. DNA of the CDR3: TGTGCCAGCAGCCCGGGGGGGCCTGAAGCTTTCTTT. Full variable domain (outside the CDR3, taken from reference TRBV7-3 and TRBJ1-1): GAGVSQTPSNKVTEKGKYVELRCDPISGHTALYWYRQSLGQGPEFLIYFQGTGAADDSGLPNDRFFAVRPEGSVSTLKIQRTERGDSAVYLCASSPGGPEAFFGQGTRLTVV.

Only a few counts were recorded for this clonotype. This rearrangement joins TRBV6-5 to TRBJ2-1, with D possibly matching TRBD2 (5 bases). CDR1 is MNHEY, CDR2 SVGAGI, per germline. CDR3 length: 15 amino acids. Trimming removed 4 bases from V and 4 bases from J, with 14 bases in between. The CDR3 sequence is CASSLDGRVYNEQFF. CDR3 DNA sequence: TGTGCCAGCAGTTTGGACGGGCGGGTATACAATGAGCAGTTCTTC.

This clonotype was detected many times. The chain uses TRBV12-3 or TRBV12-4 and TRBJ1-1; D call uncertain. V gave up 1 base and J gave up 4 bases, with 13 bases separating them. The CDR3 runs to 15 residues. The CDR3 DNA is TGTGCCAGCAGTTTAGACCCGAGGACGGGCACTGAAGCTTTCTTT. Translating it yields CASSLDPRTGTEAFF.

This clonotype was picked up a small number of times. The chain carries TRBV6-2 or TRBV6-3 and TRBJ2-1, with D possibly matching TRBD1 (6 bases). V gave up 5 bases and J gave up 7 bases, with 12 bases separating them. The CDR3 is 13 amino acids. From germline, CDR1 is MNHEY and CDR2 SVGEGT. The CDR3 coding sequence is TGTGCCAGCAGTGTCCTACAGGGAAATGAGCAGTTCTTC. Residues: CASSVLQGNEQFF.

This chain joins TRBV4-2 and TRBJ2-1; 10 positions agree with TRBD2. This CDR3 contains 14 residues. The ends lost 6 bases at V and 8 bases at J; junction bases unmatched: 7. From germline, CDR1 is LGHNA and CDR2 YNFKEQ. CDR3 in amino acids: CASRRSGGAYEQFF. In nucleotides, the CDR3 is TGTGCCAGCAGAAGAAGCGGGGGGGCCTATGAGCAGTTCTTC.

This clonotype was detected only a few times. Here the CDR3 reads CSARRGGSYNEQFF. As DNA, the CDR3 is TGCAGTGCTAGACGGGGAGGATCCTACAATGAGCAGTTCTTC. This rearrangement joins TRBV20-1 to TRBJ2-1, with D perhaps TRBD2 (6 bases). The germline V gene has CDR1 DFQATT and CDR2 SNEGSKA (reference sequence). The CDR3 runs to 14 residues. The germline V and J ends were trimmed by 2 bases and 1 base, with 9 bases remaining between them.

This clonotype was observed at least ten times. The chain carries TRBV12-3 or TRBV12-4 and TRBJ2-7; no clear D. V was trimmed by 5 bases and J by 4 bases, leaving 9 bases between them. The CDR3 is 12 residues long. CDR3 in DNA: TGTGCCAGCAGTACGCAGCAATACGAGCAGTACTTC. Its translation is CASSTQQYEQYF.

CDR3 coding DNA: TGTGCCAGCAGTGAATTGGGACGACAAGGCTACACCTTC. It specifies CASSELGRQGYTF. The rearrangement uses TRBV6-1 and TRBJ1-2; D is perhaps TRBD1 (5 bases). The CDR3 is made up of 13 amino acids. The V end lost 2 bases, the J end lost 8 bases, and 12 bases lay between the germline ends. From germline, CDR1 is MNHNS and CDR2 SASEGT.

This clonotype was observed a few times. Sequence at one end of the junction differs from germline and may be a read error. In DNA form, the CDR3 reads TGTGCCAGCAGTGGGGCTTTTGGGAATAACTCACCCCTCCACTTT. Translating it yields CASSGAFGNNSPLHF. V usage is TRBV12-3 or TRBV12-4 and J usage is TRBJ1-6; a weak D match, TRBD1 (5 bases). The CDR3 sequence is 15 residues long.

This clonotype was counted between two and nine times. This chain links TRBV7-9 with TRBJ1-5; D ambiguous. The CDR3 has 15 amino acids. CDR1 is SEHNR and CDR2 is FQNEAQ in the germline V gene (reference sequence). With 4 bases removed from V and 3 bases from J, the gap between germline ends came to 13 bases. The CDR3 spells CASSSPTEINQPQHF. DNA for the CDR3: TGTGCCAGCAGCTCACCCACAGAAATCAATCAGCCCCAGCATTTT.

There are many counts of this clonotype. The chain employs TRBV12-3 or TRBV12-4 and TRBJ2-2; no reliable D call. The V end lost 5 bases, the J end lost 6 bases, and 13 bases lay between the germline ends. This CDR3 has 14 amino acids. CDR3 nucleotide sequence: TGTGCCAGCAGTAGGATTAACGGCGCCGGGGAGCTGTTTTTT. It translates to CASSRINGAGELFF.

The chain is built from TRBV5-1 and TRBJ2-2; no firm D call. The CDR3 consists of 14 residues. V shed 2 bases and J shed 1 base, with 6 bases lying between them. CDR1 is SGHRS and CDR2 is YFSETQ in the germline V gene. This CDR3 is CASSFGQNTGELFF. In DNA, the CDR3 is TGCGCCAGCAGCTTCGGGCAGAACACCGGGGAGCTGTTTTTT.

The table lists this clonotype with a few counts. This sequence joins TRBV9 and TRBJ2-5; 15 bases line up with TRBD2. CDR1 SGDLS and CDR2 YYNGEE come from the germline V gene. The CDR3 covers 16 residues. Losses at the gene ends were 6 bases for V and 6 bases for J; bases not matched to a gene: 9. CDR3 amino acids: CASTLNGTSGGKTQYF. The DNA of the CDR3 is TGTGCCAGCACCCTGAACGGGACTAGCGGGGGGAAGACCCAGTACTTC.